These 9 T cell receptor beta chains originate from one sample sequenced in a study of T cells in women clearing cervical HPV infection. Clones were read by immunoSEQ multiplex PCR, and TCRdb kept only the in-frame ones, dropping some. This repertoire comprises tens of thousands of clones; its ten largest clones make up about 40%. Sequenced sample: blood buffy coat. These receptors were obtained from a woman between 18 and 75 years old with a cervical HPV16 infection that either progressed to CIN3+ or cleared (not recorded which).

With respect to this clone: The missing CDR3 end, 3 residues past where the read stops, is filled in from the germline J gene. The chain combines TRBV2 with TRBJ2-3; either TRBD1 or TRBD2 may supply D (5 bases each). V lost 8 bases and J 4 bases, leaving 16 bases between the germline ends. CDR1 is SNHLY and CDR2 is FYNNEI in the germline V gene. CDR3 length: 14 residues. CDR3 residues: CASEGQGTADTQYF. The sequenced part of the CDR3 DNA is TGTGCCAGCGAGGGGCAGGGTACCGCAGATACG.

Turning to this clone: Read data end 3 residues before the CDR3 end; the end is taken from the germline J gene. The rearrangement uses TRBV7-2 and TRBJ2-6; a possible D gene is TRBD2 (5 bases). Deletions cut 5 bases from V and 1 base from J, with 6 bases between. The CDR3 length is 14 residues. CDR1 and CDR2 (germline): SGHTA, FQGNSA. This CDR3 is CASSRGSGANVLTF. The sequenced CDR3 bases are TGTGCCAGCAGCCGCGGGTCTGGGGCCAACGTC.

Concerning this clone: The read terminates 3 residues before the CDR3 end, so the remaining end is supplied by the germline J gene. This chain uses TRBV7-8 with TRBJ2-2; D is perhaps TRBD1 or TRBD2 (7 bases each). This CDR3 spans 15 amino acids. Trimming removed 3 bases at V and 5 bases at J, with 13 bases between. Germline values: CDR1 SGHVS, CDR2 FQNEAQ. CDR3 protein: CASSFQGGGTGELFF. The DNA read from the CDR3 is TGTGCCAGCAGCTTCCAGGGGGGAGGGACCGGGGAG.

About this clone itself: Sequencing ends 3 residues short of the CDR3 end; the germline J gene provides the rest. V is TRBV5-6 and J is TRBJ2-7, with 10 bases fitting TRBD2. V dropped 4 bases and J dropped 6; count of bases not matched to a gene: 7. CDR3 length: 14 amino acids. Germline V gives CDR1 SGHDT, CDR2 YYEEEE. Partial CDR3 DNA: TGTGCCAGCAGCACTGGACTAGCGGCCTCCGAG. Protein sequence: CASSTGLAASE. The full-length CDR3 reads as CASSTGLAASEQYF.

On this clone itself: The junction departs from the called germline gene at one end, perhaps through a read error. The part of the CDR3 DNA that was read is TGCGCCAGCAGCCAACCGGGGGATTCACCC. Its protein product is CASSQPGDSP. The whole CDR3 reads CASSQPGDSPLHF. V usage is TRBV4-2 and J usage is TRBJ1-6; maybe TRBD1 (5 bases). The read finishes 3 residues shy of the CDR3 end, and the germline J gene is used to complete it. This CDR3 has 13 amino acids. CDR1 is LGHNA and CDR2 is YNFKEQ in the germline V gene.

Comment on this clone: From the germline J gene comes the end of the CDR3, since the read stops 3 residues before it. The rearrangement links TRBV19 to TRBJ1-2; 8 bases are a match to TRBD1. The CDR3 is 13 residues long. Germline assignment: CDR1 LNHDA and CDR2 SQIVND (reference sequence). The CDR3 DNA, read in part, is TGTGCCAGTAGTACCGGGACAGGCACTGAC. This encodes CASSTGTGTD. The entire CDR3 reads CASSTGTGTDYTF. Drawing the rest from reference TRBV19 and TRBJ1-2, the complete variable domain is DGGITQSPKYLFRKEGQNVTLSCEQNLNHDAMYWYRQDPGQGLRLIYYSQIVNDFQKGDIAEGYSVSREKKESFPLTVTSAQKNPTAFYLCASSTGTGTDYTFGSGTRLTVV.

To note about this clone: The CDR3 end is not reached by the read, which stops 3 residues before it; the germline J gene fills it in. The chain recombines TRBV6-1 with TRBJ2-7, with 11 positions matching TRBD2. Trimming at V came to 2 bases and at J to 2 bases, leaving 11 bases not matched to a gene. Germline assignment: CDR1 MNHNS and CDR2 SASEGT. The CDR3 runs 18 residues. CDR3 protein: CASSEILGTSGRPYEQYF. Incomplete CDR3 DNA: TGTGCCAGCAGTGAAATTTTGGGAACTAGCGGGAGACCCTACGAG.

With respect to this clone: The sequenced fragment ends 3 residues before the CDR3 boundary, so the rest is inferred from the germline J gene. V and J are TRBV7-6 and TRBJ2-4; 7 bases are shared with TRBD1. The CDR3 spans 15 residues. Per germline, CDR1 SGHVS and CDR2 FNYEAQ. The CDR3 protein is CASSLGGGTGDGQYF. CDR3 bases read: TGTGCCAGCAGCTTAGGAGGGGGCACAGGGGATGGT.

As to this clone: The read is 3 residues too short to cover the CDR3 end, so that end is filled in from the germline J gene. V and J are TRBV7-2 and TRBJ2-7, with 10 bases identical to TRBD2. Germline V gene lookup returns CDR1 SGHTA and CDR2 FQGNSA. V trimming: 3 bases; J trimming: 6 bases; junction bases outside the gene matches: 8. The length of the CDR3 is 15 residues. The CDR3 sequence is CASSLAGGLAFEQYF. The CDR3 bases that were read are TGTGCCAGCAGCTTGGCCGGGGGACTAGCGTTCGAG.